This record looks at one TCR beta chain sequence and its context. Its antigen is not yet known. Base qualities were left out, and no much larger clone turns up one base away. Libraries came from the immunoSEQ multiplex PCR assay. Sourced from immuneACCESS, this table was stored by TCRdb with only in-frame sequences that have V and J called. A share of the clones is absent; for the studies checked, an unresolved V gene accounts for under half, and the remainder has no known explanation. The sample table records under 150,000 clones; about 89% of these occur just once. 4.9% of the sample comes from the top ten. The germline V gene (reference sequence) specifies LNHDA as CDR1 and SQIVND as CDR2. Taken from cysteine to phenylalanine, the CDR3 has 14 residues. The entry retains the CDR3 DNA only, 42 bases that are in frame from base 1. V gives up 4 bases and J gives up 5 bases, and the segment between their germline ends measures 11 bases.

This sample stems from a study of control samples from healthy donors and cancer patients (dated by TCRdb to 2018 to 2020). Input material: blood. The chain is made from TRBV19 and TRBJ2-2; a tentative D match to TRBD1 spans 6 bases. This TCR was recovered from a man aged 30-40 years in good health. This receptor carries the CDR3 CASSTGAGTGELFF. The nucleotide sequence reads TGTGCCAGTAGTACAGGGGCGGGTACCGGGGAGCTGTTTTTT.